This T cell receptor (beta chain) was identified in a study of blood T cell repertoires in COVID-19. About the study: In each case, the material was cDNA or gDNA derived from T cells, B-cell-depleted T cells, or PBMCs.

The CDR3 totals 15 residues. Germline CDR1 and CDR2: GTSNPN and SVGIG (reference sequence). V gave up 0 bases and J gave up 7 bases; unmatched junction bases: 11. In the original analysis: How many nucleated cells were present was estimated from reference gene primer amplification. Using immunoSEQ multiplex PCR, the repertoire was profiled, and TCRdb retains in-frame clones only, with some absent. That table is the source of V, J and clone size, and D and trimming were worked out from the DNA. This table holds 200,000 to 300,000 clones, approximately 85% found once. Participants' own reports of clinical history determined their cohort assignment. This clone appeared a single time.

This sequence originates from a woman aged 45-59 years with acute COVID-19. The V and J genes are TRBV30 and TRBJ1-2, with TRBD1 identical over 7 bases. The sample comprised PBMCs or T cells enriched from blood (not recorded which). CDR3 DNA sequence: TGTGCCTGGAGTGTACAGAGGAAGGGGGCAGGTGGCTACACCTTC. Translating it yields CAWSVQRKGAGGYTF. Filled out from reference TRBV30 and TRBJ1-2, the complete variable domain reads SQTIHQWPATLVQPVGSPLSLECTVEGTSNPNLYWYRQAAGRGLQLLFYSVGIGQISSEVPQNLSASRPQDRQFILSSKKLLLSDSGFYLCAWSVQRKGAGGYTFGSGTRLTVV.